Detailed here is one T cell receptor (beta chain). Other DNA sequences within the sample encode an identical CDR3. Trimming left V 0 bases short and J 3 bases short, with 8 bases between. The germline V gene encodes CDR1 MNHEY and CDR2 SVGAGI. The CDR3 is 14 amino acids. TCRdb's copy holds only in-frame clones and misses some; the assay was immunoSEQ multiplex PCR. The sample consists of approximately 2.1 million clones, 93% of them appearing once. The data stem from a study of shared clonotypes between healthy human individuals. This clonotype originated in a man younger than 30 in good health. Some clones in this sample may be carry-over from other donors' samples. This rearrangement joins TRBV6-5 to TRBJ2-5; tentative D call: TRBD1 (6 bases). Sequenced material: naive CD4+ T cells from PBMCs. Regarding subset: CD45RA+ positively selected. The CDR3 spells CASSYSPGEETQYF. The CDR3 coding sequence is TGTGCCAGCAGTTACTCGCCAGGGGAAGAGACCCAGTACTTC.